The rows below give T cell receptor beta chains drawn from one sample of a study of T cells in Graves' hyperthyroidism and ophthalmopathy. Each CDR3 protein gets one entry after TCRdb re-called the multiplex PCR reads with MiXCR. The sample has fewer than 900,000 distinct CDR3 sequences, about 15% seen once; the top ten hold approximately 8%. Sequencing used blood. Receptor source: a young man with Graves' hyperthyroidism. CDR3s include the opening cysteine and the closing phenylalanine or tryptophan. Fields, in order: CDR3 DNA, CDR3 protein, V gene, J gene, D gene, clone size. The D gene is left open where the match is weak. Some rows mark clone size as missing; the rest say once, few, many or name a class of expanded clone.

TGTGCCAGCAGCCCACGCCAGGGGGCCCCGGAGACCCAGTACTTC	CASSPRQGAPETQYF	TRBV9	TRBJ2-5	TRBD1	NA
TGTGCCAGCAGCTTATGGCGGGAGGAGACCCAGTACTTC	CASSLWREETQYF	TRBV7-9	TRBJ2-5	TRBD2	few
TGTGCCAGCAGTACGCCCAATTCACCCCTCCACTTT	CASSTPNSPLHF	TRBV27	TRBJ1-6	NA	NA
TGCGCCAGCAGCCAACTCCCACCTGAGCAGTTCTTC	CASSQLPPEQFF	TRBV5-1	TRBJ2-1	NA	NA
TGTGCCAGCAGTACCCTAGCGGGAGTTTCTAGTGAGCAGTTCTTC	CASSTLAGVSSEQFF	TRBV6-1	TRBJ2-1	TRBD2	NA
TGTGCCAGCAGTGGGGCGGGGGGGGCGAGCACTGAAGCTTTCTTT	CASSGAGGASTEAFF	TRBV2	TRBJ1-1	NA	many
TGTGCCAGCAGTCCCCTCAGGGGAGTGGGGACTGAAGCTTTCTTT	CASSPLRGVGTEAFF	TRBV28	TRBJ1-1	NA	many
TGTGCCAGCAGCCCTCTAGGGACAATCAATGAGCAGTTCTTC	CASSPLGTINEQFF	TRBV3-1	TRBJ2-1	NA	many
TGTGCCAGCTCAAATCCGGGACCTCCGAATTCACCCCTCCACTTT	CASSNPGPPNSPLHF	TRBV18	TRBJ1-6	NA	few
TGCGCCAGCAGCCAAGATCTACCATCCTACGAGCAGTACTTC	CASSQDLPSYEQYF	TRBV4-3	TRBJ2-7	NA	once
TGCGCCAGCAGCCCCGCGAGCGGGAGAGGGGATACGCAGTATTTT	CASSPASGRGDTQYF	TRBV4-1	TRBJ2-3	TRBD2	NA
TGTGCCAGCAGCCCGCCTTCCCGGGGCCTCCAAGAGACCCAGTACTTC	CASSPPSRGLQETQYF	TRBV7-6	TRBJ2-5	NA	few
TGTGCCAGCAGCTCGGGGACAGGGTTCCCCGAAGCTTTCTTT	CASSSGTGFPEAFF	TRBV11-3	TRBJ1-1	TRBD1	NA
TGTGCCTGGAGTGTATCTAAGGTCACTGAAGCTTTCTTT	CAWSVSKVTEAFF	TRBV30	TRBJ1-1	NA	NA
TGTGCCAGCAGCCAAGACCGGGAGGGCCTTGAAATCCCCCAAGATACGCAGTATTTT	CASSQDREGLEIPQDTQYF	TRBV3-2	TRBJ2-3	NA	many
TGCGCCAGCAGTGAGTGGGGCAGTAGCAATCAGCCCCAGCATTTT	CASSEWGSSNQPQHF	TRBV10-2	TRBJ1-5	NA	NA
TGTGCCAGCAGCTCGGACAGGGGGGGTCACGAACTTCCAAGCGGGTACTTC	CASSSDRGGHELPSGYF	TRBV5-5	TRBJ2-5	TRBD1	NA
TGTGCCAGCAGTGACACCCTAGCGGGAGAGACAGATACGCAGTATTTT	CASSDTLAGETDTQYF	TRBV6-4	TRBJ2-3	TRBD2	many
TGTGCCAGCAGCTTGTTTTTTGCGGGGGGTTGGTCCAATGAGCAGTTCTTC	CASSLFFAGGWSNEQFF	TRBV11-1	TRBJ2-1	TRBD2	many
TGTGCCAGCAGTTTATTCACTAGCGGGAGGGCCAAAGGCACAGATACGCAGTATTTT	CASSLFTSGRAKGTDTQYF	TRBV28	TRBJ2-3	TRBD2	once
TGTGCCTCCCGGGGCCCCGAGGACACAGATACGCAGTATTTT	CASRGPEDTDTQYF	TRBV28	TRBJ2-3	NA	many
TGTGCCAGCAGTCTTTTCAGAGATCAGCCCCAGCATTTT	CASSLFRDQPQHF	TRBV6-1	TRBJ1-5	NA	NA
TGTGCCAGCAGCAACGTGGGCACTGAAGCTTTCTTT	CASSNVGTEAFF	TRBV7-9	TRBJ1-1	NA	many
TGTGCCTCTAGCAGAGACTACACCGGGGAGCTGTTTTTT	CASSRDYTGELFF	TRBV24-1	TRBJ2-2	NA	many
TGTGCCAGCAGGAACCGAACCTGGACTAGCGGGAGTACCGGGGAGCTGTTTTTT	CASRNRTWTSGSTGELFF	TRBV3-1	TRBJ2-2	TRBD2	many
TGCAGTGCCACAACAGGGGGCCTCAATCAGCCCCAGCATTTT	CSATTGGLNQPQHF	TRBV20-1	TRBJ1-5	TRBD1	few
TGTGCCACCCGAGTAGGGTCCAGAATATACGAGCAGTACTTC	CATRVGSRIYEQYF	TRBV10-3	TRBJ2-7	NA	few
TGCGCCAGCAGCTTGGAGGTGGCTTGGGGCACCGGGGAGCTGTTTTTT	CASSLEVAWGTGELFF	TRBV5-1	TRBJ2-2	NA	many
TGCAGTGCTAGAGGCCGGACTTCCGACACCGGGGAGCTGTTTTTT	CSARGRTSDTGELFF	TRBV20-1	TRBJ2-2	NA	NA
TGTGCCAGCAGCTTAGAGCGATCAGAGCAGTTCTTC	CASSLERSEQFF	TRBV11-2	TRBJ2-1	NA	many
TGCAGTGCAGTGGGCGATGGCTCTGGCTACACCTTC	CSAVGDGSGYTF	TRBV20-1	TRBJ1-2	NA	few
TGTGCCAGTACGAGGGACAGCGGTACCGCAGAAACAACTAATGAAAAACTGTTTTTT	CASTRDSGTAETTNEKLFF	TRBV28	TRBJ1-4	TRBD1	few